This is a list of T cell receptor beta chains from one sample in a study of T cell responses to AZD1222 COVID-19 vaccine. Sequencing used immunoSEQ multiplex PCR; TCRdb keeps in-frame clones, though not all of them. Of 95,000 to 110,000 clones listed, about 92% are singletons. The sequencing used peripheral blood, collected 28 days after the second AZD1222 dose. The origin of the receptors is an adult who received the AZD1222 COVID-19 vaccine. The CDR3 runs from the conserved cysteine through the conserved F or W. A D gene is named only where the DNA matches it firmly. Size values are once, few and many counts, or a class for expanded clones, and some rows have none.

v_gene,j_gene,abundance,d_gene,CDR3nt,CDR3aa
TRBV7-6,TRBJ1-1,.,TRBD1,TGTGCCAGCAGCCCGTCCGGCCGTGGACAGGGCTCTGAAGCTTTCTTT,CASSPSGRGQGSEAFF
TRBV2,TRBJ2-3,.,.,TGTGCCAGCAGTGTGGTGGGGGTCACAGATACGCAGTATTTT,CASSVVGVTDTQYF
TRBV18,TRBJ1-3,.,.,TGTGCCAGCTCACCACCGGGGACAAACACCATATATTTT,CASSPPGTNTIYF
TRBV5-4,TRBJ1-1,.,.,TGTGCCAGCAGCTTGGCCCGCGGGGGACTAGGGCTGGACACTGAAGCTTTCTTT,CASSLARGGLGLDTEAFF
TRBV5-4,TRBJ2-3,.,.,TGTGCCAGCAGCTCTCTGGGGGATGCAGATACGCAGTATTTT,CASSSLGDADTQYF
TRBV19,TRBJ1-4,once,TRBD1,TGTGCCAGCGCCGACAGGGGGCGTGAAAAACTGTTTTTT,CASADRGREKLFF
TRBV4-1,TRBJ1-1,once,.,TGCGCCAGCAGCCAAGGTCTCCCCATATCCACTGAAGCTTTCTTT,CASSQGLPISTEAFF
TRBV27,TRBJ1-1,once,.,TGTGCCAGCGGAATACAGGGGAACACTGAAGCTTTCTTT,CASGIQGNTEAFF
TRBV5-8,TRBJ2-1,few,TRBD2,TGTGCCAGCAGCAGGGACAGGACTAGCGGGGGGTCCGGTCCCAATGAGCAGTTCTTC,CASSRDRTSGGSGPNEQFF
TRBV19,TRBJ1-2,.,.,TGTGCCAGTATTCCGGGGCCAGGTTTCGGCTACACCTTC,CASIPGPGFGYTF
TRBV19,TRBJ2-5,.,TRBD1,TGTGCCAGTAGTACAAACAGGGGGAGAGAGACCCAGTACTTC,CASSTNRGRETQYF
TRBV9,TRBJ2-6,.,TRBD1,TGTGCCAGCAGTCTTAGACAGGGTAGGATTGCAGGGGCCAACGTCCTGACTTTC,CASSLRQGRIAGANVLTF
TRBV27,TRBJ2-1,.,.,TGTGCCAGCAGTAGCTGGAGGGTCGTGAATGAGCAGTTCTTC,CASSSWRVVNEQFF
TRBV5-4,TRBJ1-4,.,.,TGTGCCAGCAGCTCCGACACCAAGGAAAAACTGTTTTTT,CASSSDTKEKLFF
TRBV3-1/TRBV3-2,TRBJ1-6,.,.,TGTGCCAGCAGCCATTGGACGGGAGATAATTCACCCCTCCACTTT,CASSHWTGDNSPLHF
TRBV7-6,TRBJ2-5,once,.,TGTGCCAGCAGCTTAAAGTTGGCTTACCCGTTGGCCCAGTACTTC,CASSLKLAYPLAQYF
TRBV19,TRBJ2-2,.,.,TGTGCCAGTAGTATTAGGGGGAGTGGCACCGGGGAGCTGTTTTTT,CASSIRGSGTGELFF
TRBV30,TRBJ2-1,.,TRBD2,TGTGCCTGGATTAGACTAGCGGGCAATGAGCAGTTCTTC,CAWIRLAGNEQFF
TRBV21-1,TRBJ2-3,.,.,TGTGCCAGCAGCAAACGAGGGGCGGGACAGGGGTCCCCCCTTTGCACAGATACGCAGTATTTT,CASSKRGAGQGSPLCTDTQYF
TRBV7-9,TRBJ1-1,.,.,TGTGCCAGCAGCTTACTTGACCGGGTGATGCTAACTTTCTTT,CASSLLDRVMLTFF
TRBV19,TRBJ2-6,.,TRBD2,TGTGCCAGTAGTACAGGCGGGGGGCGCATCGGGGCCAACGTCCTGACTTTC,CASSTGGGRIGANVLTF
TRBV19,TRBJ2-1,.,TRBD2,TGTGCCAGTACAGAACTAGCGGGAGTAGGCAATGAGCAGTTCTTC,CASTELAGVGNEQFF
TRBV12-5,TRBJ1-6,.,.,TGTGCTAGTGGTTTGAACAGCTATAATTCACCCCTCCACTTT,CASGLNSYNSPLHF
TRBV10-2,TRBJ2-1,.,TRBD2,TGCGCCAGCAGTGGGCGGGCGATCGGGGGGGTCAATGAGCAGTTCTTC,CASSGRAIGGVNEQFF
TRBV27,TRBJ1-4,.,.,TGTGCCAGCAGCCAGGGGCCCGATGCAACTAATGAAAAACTGTTTTTT,CASSQGPDATNEKLFF
TRBV10-3,TRBJ1-5,.,TRBD1,TGTGCCATCAGTGAGTCGGGACAGGAGAAACAGCCCCAGCATTTT,CAISESGQEKQPQHF
TRBV5-1,TRBJ2-2,few,.,TGCGCCAGCAAACTAACAAACACCGGGGAGCTGTTTTTT,CASKLTNTGELFF
TRBV9,TRBJ2-7,.,.,TGTGCCAGCAGCGACCTAACTAGGGACGAGCAGTACTTC,CASSDLTRDEQYF
TRBV6-5,TRBJ2-2,once,.,TGTGCCAGCAGTTACAGGGTATATAACACCGGGGAGCTGTTTTTT,CASSYRVYNTGELFF
TRBV20-1,TRBJ2-7,.,.,TGCAGTGCTAGTCGCACCCAAGGGTACGAGCAGTACTTC,CSASRTQGYEQYF
TRBV7-9,TRBJ2-7,.,TRBD1,TGTGCCAGCAGCTCGACAGGGGGTATATACGAGCAGTACTTC,CASSSTGGIYEQYF
TRBV2,TRBJ1-4,.,.,TGTGCCAGCAGTGAAAGGCGCCCCTGGGCTGAAAAACTGTTTTTT,CASSERRPWAEKLFF
TRBV11-3,TRBJ2-1,.,.,TGTGCCAGCAGCTTACTCACTGGACTCTCTTCGAGCTCCTACAATGAGCAGTTCTTC,CASSLLTGLSSSSYNEQFF
TRBV6-1,TRBJ1-2,.,.,TGTGCCAGCAGTGAATTACCGGGCTACACCTTC,CASSELPGYTF
TRBV30,TRBJ1-1,.,TRBD1,TGTGCCTCAAAATACTTCGACAGGGTGTTAGCTGAAGCTTTCTTT,CASKYFDRVLAEAFF
TRBV6-5,TRBJ1-1,.,TRBD1,TGTGCCAGCAGCCCAGGGGGCCCTACTGAAGCTTTCTTT,CASSPGGPTEAFF
TRBV7-9,TRBJ1-1,.,.,TGTGCCAGCAGCTCCCCGATTAAAGGCACTGAAGCTTTCTTT,CASSSPIKGTEAFF
TRBV9,TRBJ2-7,once,TRBD1,TGTGCCAGCAGCGGAGGACAGGGCTTGGACGAGCAGTACTTC,CASSGGQGLDEQYF
TRBV12-3/TRBV12-4,TRBJ1-2,.,TRBD1,TGTGCCAGCACCTGGGACAGAGATGGCTACACCTTC,CASTWDRDGYTF
TRBV18,TRBJ1-4,.,.,TGTGCCAGCTCACCACAGACACGTGAAAAACTGTTTTTT,CASSPQTREKLFF
TRBV10-3,TRBJ1-1,.,.,TGTGCCATCAGTGAGGCGAGCACTGAAGCTTTCTTT,CAISEASTEAFF
TRBV4-2,TRBJ1-2,once,.,TGTGCCAGCAGCCAAGTAGCAATAGCTAACTATGGCTACACCTTC,CASSQVAIANYGYTF
TRBV2,TRBJ2-7,few,TRBD1,TGTGCCAGCGGGACAGACCCCTACGAGCAGTACTTC,CASGTDPYEQYF
TRBV24-1,TRBJ2-7,.,.,TGTGCCACCAGTGACAGGGAATCCTACGAGCAGTACTTC,CATSDRESYEQYF
TRBV5-4,TRBJ1-1,.,.,TGTGCCAGCAGCTTGGGTGGGGGGAACACTGAAGCTTTCTTT,CASSLGGGNTEAFF
TRBV5-5,TRBJ2-7,.,.,TGTGCCAGCGGGACCTACGAGCAGTACTTC,CASGTYEQYF
TRBV19,TRBJ2-5,.,.,TGTGCCAGTAGTATAGGCGGGGTAGAGACCCAGTACTTC,CASSIGGVETQYF
TRBV5-4,TRBJ2-1,.,TRBD2,TGTGCCAGCAGCTTGGTGGGGGGGTTGGAGGGTGAGCAGTTCTTC,CASSLVGGLEGEQFF
TRBV5-5,TRBJ1-3,.,.,TGTGCCAGCAGCTTGGCCCAGGGCAGTCCTTCTGGAAACACCATATATTTT,CASSLAQGSPSGNTIYF
TRBV7-9,TRBJ1-5,.,.,TGTGCCAGCAGCTTCGATGATAGCAATCAGCCCCAGCATTTT,CASSFDDSNQPQHF
TRBV29-1,TRBJ1-1,.,TRBD1,TGCAGCGTTGAAGATCAGGGGGGCACTGAAGCTTTCTTT,CSVEDQGGTEAFF